This passage covers 28 T cell receptor beta chains from one sample sequenced in a study of human T cells and chemical hapten exposure. The time point is: patch test 1, 2 weeks after DPC sensitization. As for treatment: therapeutic diphenylcyclopropenone sensitization with weekly scalp DPC. TCRdb fed the RACE reads into MiXCR, producing one record per CDR3 protein. This sample carries tens of thousands of distinct CDR3 sequences, about 12% of them seen once, and the ten largest clones take about 3.5%. The sequences come from whole blood, collected in connection with sensitization to the hapten diphenylcyclopropenone (DPC). These receptor sequences come from a woman aged 55-70 years with alopecia areata. Some clones in this sample may be carry-over from other donors' samples.

This clonotype appeared a few times. This chain connects TRBV6-2 or TRBV6-3 to TRBJ2-7; D gene uncertain. The CDR3 loop spans 13 amino acids. From germline, CDR1 is MNHEY and CDR2 SVGEGT. Deletions cut 4 bases from V and 0 bases from J, with 7 bases between. The DNA of the CDR3 is TGTGCCAGCAGTTCCAGGAGCTCCTACGAGCAGTACTTC. Protein: CASSSRSSYEQYF.

This clonotype was detected a few times. The chain joins TRBV7-9 to TRBJ1-5; maybe TRBD1 (5 bases). CDR3 length: 14 amino acids. Germline loops: CDR1 SEHNR, CDR2 FQNEAQ (reference sequence). Trimming stripped 8 bases from V and 4 bases from J, with 15 bases between. CDR3: CASSRQGGNQPQHF. The CDR3 DNA reads as TGTGCCAGCTCCCGGCAGGGTGGAAATCAGCCCCAGCATTTT.

This clonotype was counted many times. V and J are TRBV5-1 and TRBJ2-5; 7 bases match TRBD1. The ends lost 2 bases at V and 3 bases at J; junction bases unmatched: 4. CDR1 and CDR2 (germline): SGHRS, YFSETQ. The CDR3 spans 14 residues. The CDR3 nucleotides are TGCGCCAGCAGCTTCTCACAGGGGAAAGAGACCCAGTACTTC. This gives the protein CASSFSQGKETQYF.

Points on this clonotype: Mismatch with germline at one junction end may stem from a read error. The rearrangement uses TRBV20-1 and TRBJ2-2; a possible D gene is TRBD2 (5 bases). The CDR3 has 15 amino acids. CDR1 and CDR2 (germline): DFQATT, SNEGSKA (reference sequence). This chain's CDR3 is CSARDVGWNTGKLFF. CDR3 coding DNA: TGCAGTGCTAGAGATGTAGGTTGGAACACCGGGAAGCTGTTTTTT.

The chain has TRBV9 and TRBJ2-2; perhaps TRBD2 as D (7 bases). Trimming took off 4 bases at V and 4 bases at J, with 14 bases between the two ends. The CDR3 totals 15 residues. Germline values: CDR1 SGDLS, CDR2 YYNGEE. This CDR3 is CASSPDGGRTGELFF. The CDR3 DNA reads as TGTGCCAGCAGCCCCGACGGGGGGCGCACCGGGGAGCTGTTTTTT.

V usage is TRBV18 and J usage is TRBJ1-5, with 7 nucleotides matching TRBD1. This CDR3 comprises 14 residues. Germline CDR1 KGHSH, CDR2 LQKENI. J lost 6 bases, V lost 4 bases, and 6 bases had no gene match. The CDR3 sequence is CASSRTGLGQPQHF. CDR3 DNA: TGTGCCAGCTCACGGACAGGTCTGGGTCAGCCCCAGCATTTT.

The chain is built from TRBV29-1 and TRBJ1-1; possible D gene TRBD1, 6 bases. CDR3 length equals 13 residues. Trimming removed 3 bases from V and 5 bases from J, with 13 bases in between. Per the germline V gene, CDR1 is SQVTM and CDR2 is ANQGSEA. The CDR3 reads CSVEPQGLTEAFF. The CDR3 coding sequence is TGCAGCGTTGAGCCACAGGGCTTAACTGAAGCTTTCTTT.

As DNA, the CDR3 is TGTGCCAGCAGCGTAGGTCGGGGAGATACGCAGTATTTT. Its protein product is CASSVGRGDTQYF. This sequence joins TRBV9 and TRBJ2-3, with TRBD2 as a possible D gene (5 bases). Trimming took 0 bases from V and 5 from J, leaving 7 bases between them. The V gene's germline CDR1 is SGDLS and CDR2 YYNGEE. The CDR3 is made up of 13 amino acids.

This clonotype has more than one count but fewer than ten. This chain joins TRBV5-1 and TRBJ2-1, with D maybe TRBD2 (7 bases). V was clipped by 0 bases and J by 2 bases, with 12 bases between them. Germline V gene lookup returns CDR1 SGHRS and CDR2 YFSETQ. CDR3 length: 16 amino acids. The CDR3 region has the DNA TGCGCCAGCAGCTTGGCCGGGGGGCGAACCTACAATGAGCAGTTCTTC. Protein product: CASSLAGGRTYNEQFF. The complete variable domain, with remaining parts taken from reference TRBV5-1 and TRBJ2-1, reads KAGVTQTPRYLIKTRGQQVTLSCSPISGHRSVSWYQQTPGQGLQFLFEYFSETQRNKGNFPGRFSGRQFSNSRSEMNVSTLELGDSALYLCASSLAGGRTYNEQFFGPGTRLTVL.

V gene TRBV12-5 combines with J gene TRBJ1-1; a weak D match, TRBD1 (6 bases). Germline loops: CDR1 LGHNT, CDR2 FRNRAP. The CDR3 sequence is 13 residues long. V was cut by 6 bases and J by 3 bases, with 11 bases left in between. CDR3 sequence (DNA): TGTGCTAGTGGCCTCAACAGGGACACTGAAGCTTTCTTT. Translated, it gives CASGLNRDTEAFF. The entire variable domain, with the rest obtained from reference TRBV12-5 and TRBJ1-1, is as follows: DARVTQTPRHKVTEMGQEVTMRCQPILGHNTVFWYRQTMMQGLELLAYFRNRAPLDDSGMPKDRFSAEMPDATLATLKIQPSEPRDSAVYFCASGLNRDTEAFFGQGTRLTVV.

V and J are TRBV9 and TRBJ2-7; TRBD1 agrees at 9 bases. Germline loops: CDR1 SGDLS, CDR2 YYNGEE. The CDR3 loop spans 15 amino acids. Unmatched junction bases numbered 7, after V lost 3 bases and J lost 3 bases. The DNA for the CDR3 is TGTGCCAGCAGCGATCCGGACAGGGGCTACTACGAGCAGTACTTC. Translation gives CASSDPDRGYYEQYF.

This clonotype was seen ten or more times. The chain links TRBV14 to TRBJ2-3; 8 bases map to TRBD2. Germline loops: CDR1 SGHDN, CDR2 FVKESK. V shed 5 bases, J shed 1 base, and the junction held 8 bases outside the gene matches. The length of the CDR3 is 16 residues. Written as DNA, the CDR3 is TGTGCCAGCAGCACGTTCCGGGGGGGAGGCACAGATACGCAGTATTTT. The encoded protein is CASSTFRGGGTDTQYF.

This clonotype occurred many times. This chain links TRBV12-3 or TRBV12-4 with TRBJ2-2; 14 positions match TRBD2. V shed 4 bases and J 13 bases; nucleotides not matched to a gene: 5. This CDR3 spans 14 amino acids. CDR3 nucleotides: TGTGCCAGCAGTTGGACTAGCGGGGGGTTCGGGCTGTTTTTT. Its translation is CASSWTSGGFGLFF.

The table lists this clonotype with many counts. This chain uses TRBV12-3 or TRBV12-4 with TRBJ1-4; D is undetermined. The V end was cut by 2 bases, the J end by 11 bases, with 15 bases between. The CDR3 covers 14 residues. The CDR3 protein is CASSLSNDRGKLFF. CDR3 nucleotide sequence: TGTGCCAGCAGTTTATCGAACGATAGAGGGAAACTGTTTTTT.

V gene TRBV7-9 combines with J gene TRBJ2-3; a possible D gene is TRBD2 (5 bases). The CDR3 totals 16 residues. Germline V CDR1 and CDR2: SEHNR, FQNEAQ (reference sequence). Trimming pared 2 bases from V and 1 base from J, leaving 13 bases between. The CDR3 DNA sequence: TGTGCCAGCAGCTTACCAGGCGGGCATGGCACAGATACGCAGTATTTT. Translating it yields CASSLPGGHGTDTQYF. The whole variable domain, filled in from reference TRBV7-9 and TRBJ2-3, reads DTGVSQNPRHKITKRGQNVTFRCDPISEHNRLYWYRQTLGQGPEFLTYFQNEAQLEKSRLLSDRFSAERPKGSFSTLEIQRTEQGDSAMYLCASSLPGGHGTDTQYFGPGTRLTVL.

This clonotype was counted only a few times. This chain links TRBV10-3 with TRBJ2-2; D is undetermined. This CDR3 is built from 13 residues. The ends were cut back, 7 bases at V and 0 bases at J, with 6 bases in the middle. Looked up from germline, CDR1 is ENHRY and CDR2 is SYGVKD. The DNA of the CDR3 is TGTGCCATCAACCCGGCGAACACCGGGGAGCTGTTTTTT. This sequence encodes CAINPANTGELFF.

V is TRBV12-3 or TRBV12-4 and J is TRBJ2-6, with 7 bases fitting TRBD1. The CDR3 is made up of 17 amino acids. V lost 3 bases, J lost 3 bases, and 8 bases stayed unmatched. DNA for the CDR3: TGTGCCAGCAGTTTTGACAGGGTGTTGATTGGGGCCAACGTCCTGACTTTC. As protein: CASSFDRVLIGANVLTF.

There are a few counts of this clonotype. The J gene is TRBJ1-6, the V gene TRBV9, with D perhaps matching TRBD1 (6 bases). The CDR3 is 16 residues long. Germline V gene data show CDR1 as SGDLS and CDR2 as YYNGEE. V lost 4 bases and J lost 2, with 13 bases in between. CDR3 sequence reads: CASSPRQGTYNSPLHF. The CDR3 DNA follows: TGTGCCAGCAGCCCCCGGCAGGGGACCTATAATTCACCCCTCCACTTT.

The chain uses TRBV13 and TRBJ2-5, with 11 bases aligning to TRBD2. Trimming removed 2 bases from V and 3 bases from J; junction bases left unmatched: 2. The V gene's germline CDR1 is PRHDT and CDR2 FYEKMQ (reference sequence). There are 15 residues in the CDR3. The DNA of the CDR3 is TGTGCCAGCAGCTTATCGACTAGCGGGGAAGAGACCCAGTACTTC. Translating gives CASSLSTSGEETQYF. The full variable domain, rest sourced from reference TRBV13 and TRBJ2-5, is AAGVIQSPRHLIKEKRETATLKCYPIPRHDTVYWYQQGPGQDPQFLISFYEKMQSDKGSIPDRFSAQQFSDYHSELNMSSLELGDSALYFCASSLSTSGEETQYFGPGTRLLVL.

This clonotype was observed many times. The J gene is TRBJ2-1, the V gene TRBV15, with 9 bases matching TRBD2. The germline gives CDR1 LNHNV, CDR2 YYDKDF (reference sequence). J gave up 1 base and V 2 bases, and 3 bases lay outside the gene matches. The CDR3 loop spans 16 amino acids. The CDR3: CATSRSSGGSYNEQFF. The DNA for the CDR3 is TGTGCCACCAGCAGAAGTAGCGGGGGATCCTACAATGAGCAGTTCTTC.

The chain is built from TRBV7-3 and TRBJ2-2, with no clear D. The V end was cut by 5 bases, the J end by 8 bases, with 18 bases between. The CDR3 length is 15 residues. Germline V gene sequence: CDR1 SGHTA, CDR2 FQGTGA. The CDR3 loop reads CASSPSTQQLGELFF. CDR3 DNA sequence: TGTGCCAGCAGCCCATCGACCCAGCAGCTAGGGGAGCTGTTTTTT.

Written as DNA, the CDR3 is TGTGCCAGCAGAAGGGGACTAGCGGGGGGGTACGCCGGGGAGCTGTTTTTT. Its protein product is CASRRGLAGGYAGELFF. The V call is TRBV6-5, the J call TRBJ2-2; TRBD2 agrees at 16 bases. Germline values: CDR1 MNHEY, CDR2 SVGAGI. The trim removed 6 bases at V and 6 bases at J, leaving 7 bases unmatched. The CDR3 runs to 17 residues.

This clonotype was counted a few times. The rearrangement joins TRBV3-1 to TRBJ2-5, with 12 bases that match TRBD2. J gave up 4 bases and V 0 bases, and 6 bases lay outside the gene matches. The germline V gene encodes CDR1 LGHDT and CDR2 YNNKEL (reference sequence). The CDR3 loop spans 17 amino acids. The CDR3 nucleotides read TGTGCCAGCAGCCAAGATTTGACTAGCGGGGGCCGAGAGACCCAGTACTTC. Protein product: CASSQDLTSGGRETQYF.

This clonotype has a count of ten or more. The CDR3 nucleotides read TGTGCCAGCAGCTTGGTAGCGGGGGTTCTTTCCTACGAGCAGTACTTC. Amino acid sequence: CASSLVAGVLSYEQYF. The rearrangement joins TRBV5-5 to TRBJ2-7, with 9 bases lining up with TRBD2. V shed 0 bases and J 1 base; nucleotides not matched to a gene: 5. Germline lookup yields CDR1 SGHKS and CDR2 YYEKEE (reference sequence). The CDR3 totals 16 residues.

This clonotype was observed a few times. J is TRBJ1-2 and V is TRBV4-1; no clear D. The V end was cut by 1 base, the J end by 0 bases, with 6 bases between. This CDR3 region has 14 residues. The germline CDR1 and CDR2 sequences are MGHRA and YSYEKL. CDR3 residues: CASSQGLANYGYTF. The DNA for the CDR3 is TGCGCCAGCAGCCAAGGATTAGCTAACTATGGCTACACCTTC.

This clonotype appeared a few times. The chain employs TRBV4-1 and TRBJ1-1, with D possibly being TRBD1 (6 bases). This CDR3 is built from 22 residues. Per germline, CDR1 MGHRA and CDR2 YSYEKL. The V end lost 0 bases, the J end lost 1 base, and 30 bases lay between the germline ends. The CDR3 DNA reads TGCGCCAGCAGCCAAGACGACTGGCCCCGGACAGTACCGTTTAGATCGAACACTGAAGCTTTCTTT. Protein: CASSQDDWPRTVPFRSNTEAFF.

The chain is built from TRBV28 and TRBJ2-3, with 9 bases identical to TRBD1. The germline CDR1 and CDR2 sequences are MDHEN and SYDVKM. Germline trimming cut 4 bases from V and 6 bases from J; bases unmatched to any gene: 8. This CDR3 spans 15 amino acids. The CDR3 sequence: CASSSPQGARDTQYF. The CDR3, as DNA: TGTGCCAGCAGTTCACCACAGGGGGCTCGGGATACGCAGTATTTT.

This clonotype was counted only a few times. The rearrangement links TRBV6-6 to TRBJ2-7, with D perhaps TRBD2 (6 bases). V was shortened by 4 bases and J by 0 bases, with 10 bases between the two germline ends. The length of the CDR3 is 14 residues. The germline V gene encodes CDR1 MNHNY and CDR2 SVGAGI (reference sequence). The CDR3 region has the DNA TGTGCCAGCAGTTTGGAGGACTACTCCTACGAGCAGTACTTC. It translates to CASSLEDYSYEQYF.